The 11 T cell receptor beta chains below were found in one sample sequenced in a study of human T cells and chemical hapten exposure. Documented time point: patch test 3, about 24 weeks after DPC sensitization. Regarding treatment: therapeutic diphenylcyclopropenone sensitization with weekly scalp DPC. Using its own MiXCR run on the RACE reads, TCRdb lists one record per CDR3 protein. Here the sample spans around 200,000 distinct CDR3 sequences, 20% to 25% being singletons. The sequencing used whole blood, collected in connection with sensitization to the hapten diphenylcyclopropenone (DPC). The source is a woman aged 40 to 55 with alopecia areata. Some clones in this sample may be carry-over from other donors' samples.

This clonotype was observed a few times. The CDR3 sequence is CASKGEPPYGYTF. CDR3 bases: TGTGCCAGCAAGGGAGAACCTCCCTATGGCTACACCTTC. V and J are TRBV6-2 or TRBV6-3 and TRBJ1-2; no definite D call. Germline CDR1 MNHEY, CDR2 SVGEGT. The CDR3 spans 13 residues. Trimming took off 7 bases at V and 4 bases at J, with 13 bases between the two ends.

This CDR3 is CASSLNSDEQYF. The CDR3 nucleotides are TGTGCCAGCAGCCTCAACAGTGACGAGCAGTACTTC. The chain links TRBV12-3 or TRBV12-4 to TRBJ2-7, with unresolved D. The ends were cut back, 6 bases at V and 5 bases at J, with 11 bases in the middle. CDR3 length equals 12 residues.

CDR3 coding DNA: TGCGCCAGCAGCCAGGCCTCACAGGGGATCGGGGAGCTGTTTTTT. This encodes CASSQASQGIGELFF. The chain has TRBV4-3 and TRBJ2-2; 7 nucleotides agree with TRBD1. Trimming cost V 3 bases and J 7 bases; bases outside gene matches: 8. The V gene's germline CDR1 is LGHNA and CDR2 YSLEER. CDR3 length equals 15 residues.

V is TRBV7-2 and J is TRBJ1-1; no reliable D call. The germline gives CDR1 SGHTA, CDR2 FQGNSA. CDR3 length: 13 amino acids. Deletions cut 0 bases from V and 8 bases from J, with 10 bases between. CDR3 region: CASSLAFRKEAFF. CDR3 in DNA: TGTGCCAGCAGCTTAGCATTCCGGAAAGAAGCTTTCTTT.

A few counts support this clonotype. The rearrangement links TRBV4-1 to TRBJ2-5, with 11 bases aligning to TRBD2. V was clipped by 2 bases and J by 5 bases; unmatched bases: 7. This CDR3 contains 16 residues. Germline V gene sequence: CDR1 MGHRA, CDR2 YSYEKL. The CDR3 nucleotides are TGCGCCAGCAGCCAACTAGCGGGAGGTAGCACGGAGACCCAGTACTTC. Translating gives CASSQLAGGSTETQYF.

This clonotype showed up just a few times. The chain has TRBV4-2 and TRBJ2-3; 10 nucleotides match TRBD2. The CDR3 totals 18 residues. Per the germline V gene, CDR1 is LGHNA and CDR2 is YNFKEQ. V gave up 0 bases and J gave up 1 base; unmatched junction bases: 7. CDR3 in amino acids: CASSQDPASGRGTDTQYF. CDR3 DNA: TGTGCCAGCAGCCAAGATCCAGCTAGCGGGAGAGGCACAGATACGCAGTATTTT.

This sequence joins TRBV6-1 and TRBJ1-3; the D is unclear. Between the trimmed V and J ends, which lost 0 bases and 0 bases, there was a span of 9 bases. The germline V gene encodes CDR1 MNHNS and CDR2 SASEGT. The CDR3 is 16 amino acids. CDR3 nucleotide sequence: TGTGCCAGCAGTGAAGCCGGGTCCACCTCTGGAAACACCATATATTTT. The encoded protein is CASSEAGSTSGNTIYF.

The V and J genes are TRBV5-5 and TRBJ2-3; D may be TRBD2 (6 bases). The CDR3 consists of 14 residues. Trimming shortened V by 0 bases and J by 4 bases, and 9 bases separated the two germline ends. CDR1 is SGHKS and CDR2 is YYEKEE in the germline V gene (reference sequence). The CDR3 DNA follows: TGTGCCAGCAGCTTGGCCGCGGGATCAGATACGCAGTATTTT. As protein: CASSLAAGSDTQYF.

This clonotype was counted only a few times. This chain uses TRBV28 with TRBJ1-2; possible D gene TRBD1, 5 bases. Germline CDR1 MDHEN, CDR2 SYDVKM. The CDR3 contains 15 residues. V dropped 4 bases and J dropped 3 bases, with 15 bases sitting between them. CDR3 DNA sequence: TGTGCCAGCAGTTCCGGGCAGGGCCTTGACTATGGCTACACCTTC. It specifies CASSSGQGLDYGYTF.

This clonotype was recorded at least ten times. The chain employs TRBV29-1 and TRBJ2-1; 13 positions match TRBD2. This CDR3 has 15 amino acids. The V and J ends lost 5 bases and 3 bases, in that order; junction bases with no gene match: 4. Germline values: CDR1 SQVTM, CDR2 ANQGSEA. The CDR3 DNA follows: TGCAGCGTTTCGGGACTAGCGGGACTCTACAATGAGCAGTTCTTC. Translated, it gives CSVSGLAGLYNEQFF.

This clonotype was recorded at least ten times. J is TRBJ2-1 and V is TRBV4-2, with TRBD2 matching over 13 bases. Germline trimming cut 0 bases from V and 6 bases from J; bases unmatched to any gene: 5. Germline V gene data show CDR1 as LGHNA and CDR2 as YNFKEQ. This CDR3 is built from 17 residues. The CDR3 DNA is TGTGCCAGCAGCCAAGATCAGCGGACTAGCGGGAGCAATGAGCAGTTCTTC. Its translation is CASSQDQRTSGSNEQFF.